Listed below are T cell receptor beta chains from one sample, sequenced in a study of a mutant IDH1 vaccine in newly diagnosed glioma. Here immunoSEQ multiplex PCR was the method, and the copy in TCRdb shows in-frame clones only, minus some. There are roughly 54,000 clones in the sample; approximately 81% occur only once, and about 4% lies in the top ten. For these TCRs, the target antigens are not known. Sequencing used PBMCs, obtained from a glioma patient whose treatment included an IDH1 peptide vaccine. The receptors derive from a woman between 18 and 30 years old with glioma. Both conserved end residues are part of each CDR3. D genes are given only for firm matches. A clone size is listed for some rows: how often the clone was seen (once, few, many), or a class if it is expanded.

TRBV27	.	15	.	TRBJ1-3	TGTGCCAGCAGTTTATCGTACACTTCTGGAAACACCATATATTTT	CASSLSYTSGNTIYF
TRBV9	.	14	.	TRBJ2-7	TGTGCCAGCAGCGTGGGAGGCAAATCCTACGAGCAGTACTTC	CASSVGGKSYEQYF
TRBV7-3	once	13	.	TRBJ1-2	TGTGCCAGCGGTCCCGGAGGGGCGGCCGGCTACACCTTC	CASGPGGAAGYTF
TRBV5-4	few	15	TRBD1	TRBJ1-4	TGTGCCAGCAGCCCCTGGACAGGGCGAAATGAAAAACTGTTTTTT	CASSPWTGRNEKLFF
TRBV19	.	14	.	TRBJ2-7	TGTGCCAGTAGTATACGGCAGGGGACGTACGAGCAGTACTTC	CASSIRQGTYEQYF
TRBV6-1	.	13	TRBD1	TRBJ2-7	TGTGCCAGCAGTACGGACAGGGGCTACGAGCAGTACTTC	CASSTDRGYEQYF
TRBV5-4	.	15	TRBD1	TRBJ1-1	TGTGCCAGCAGCTCTGGGCGACAGGGGACCTTAGAAGCTTTCTTT	CASSSGRQGTLEAFF
TRBV19	few	12	.	TRBJ1-5	TGTGCCAGTAGTATAAACCCGCCGGCGCAGCATTTT	CASSINPPAQHF
TRBV4-3	.	17	.	TRBJ1-2	TGCGCCAGCAGCCAAGAAGCAAGGCCCCATGGGGGCTATGGCTACACCTTC	CASSQEARPHGGYGYTF
TRBV13	.	12	.	TRBJ2-1	TGTGCCAGCAGCCCATCCTACAATGAGCAGTTCTTC	CASSPSYNEQFF
TRBV19	.	13	.	TRBJ2-7	TGTGCCAGTAGTATGTCGGGGGCCTACGAGCAGTACTTC	CASSMSGAYEQYF
TRBV14	.	16	.	TRBJ2-1	TGTGCCAGCAGCCAAGCTTTAAGGGGTCGGTACAATGAGCAGTTCTTC	CASSQALRGRYNEQFF
TRBV9	.	17	TRBD2	TRBJ2-4	TGTGCCAGCAGCGTAGATCCTAGCGGGGGAGTCAAAAACATTCAGTACTTC	CASSVDPSGGVKNIQYF
TRBV5-4	.	12	.	TRBJ2-3	TGTGCCAGCAGCTTACGGATCTCTACGCAGTATTTT	CASSLRISTQYF
TRBV7-9	.	15	TRBD1	TRBJ2-3	TGTGCCAGCAGCTCAACAGGGGGGATCACAGATACGCAGTATTTT	CASSSTGGITDTQYF
TRBV4-2	.	18	TRBD2	TRBJ2-2	TGTGCCAGCAGCCACCCCATGGGGGGACTAACGAACACCGGGGAGCTGTTTTTT	CASSHPMGGLTNTGELFF
TRBV20-1	few	10	.	TRBJ1-1	TGCAGTGCTATTAACACTGAAGCTTTCTTT	CSAINTEAFF
TRBV5-4	.	13	TRBD1	TRBJ1-4	TGTGCCAGCAGCGACAGGGTGACTGAAAAACTGTTTTTT	CASSDRVTEKLFF
TRBV27	.	14	.	TRBJ1-5	TGTGCCAGCAAGAAAGGGGGGAGCAATCAGCCCCAGCATTTT	CASKKGGSNQPQHF
TRBV19	once	16	.	TRBJ2-5	TGTGCCAGTAGTATAAAGGTCGGCCAGGGAGGAGAGACCCAGTACTTC	CASSIKVGQGGETQYF
TRBV9	.	12	.	TRBJ1-2	TGTGCCAGCAGCGTAGGGGGAAATGGCTACACCTTC	CASSVGGNGYTF
TRBV27	.	16	.	TRBJ2-3	TGTGCCAGCAGCCCTTGGAGGGGGCAGGGGACAGATACGCAGTATTTT	CASSPWRGQGTDTQYF
TRBV27	.	15	.	TRBJ1-1	TGTGCCAGCAATACTCTAGTTAGGCTGAACACTGAAGCTTTCTTT	CASNTLVRLNTEAFF
TRBV9	.	15	TRBD2	TRBJ2-7	TGTGCCAGCAGTGGGGGGGACGGGAGCTCCTACGAGCAGTACTTC	CASSGGDGSSYEQYF
TRBV29-1	.	14	.	TRBJ1-1	TGCAGCGTTGAGAGGGCTTTCATGAACACTGAAGCTTTCTTT	CSVERAFMNTEAFF